The 11 T cell receptor beta chains below all came from one sample that was sequenced in a study of CD8 T cells in Susac syndrome. It was with random hexamers that roughly 0.45 to 1 ug RNA was reverse transcribed. TCRdb redid the calling of the immunoSEQ multiplex PCR reads with MiXCR, one entry per CDR3 protein. Of 85,000 to 120,000 distinct CDR3 sequences listed, roughly 95% are singletons. Specimen: CD8+ T cells from PBMCs. The source is a human donor with Susac syndrome.

This rearrangement joins TRBV27 to TRBJ2-1; no definite D call. The CDR3 is made up of 14 amino acids. Germline V gives CDR1 MNHEY, CDR2 SMNVEV (reference sequence). V dropped 0 bases and J dropped 4 bases, with 7 bases sitting between them. CDR3 loop: CASSLSRIYNEQFF. CDR3 in DNA: TGTGCCAGCAGTTTATCGAGGATTTACAATGAGCAGTTCTTC.

This chain connects TRBV9 to TRBJ2-7, with D perhaps being TRBD1 or TRBD2 (5 bases each). This CDR3 has 11 amino acids. CDR1 is SGDLS and CDR2 is YYNGEE in the germline V gene. Trimming shortened V by 7 bases and J by 6 bases, and 11 bases separated the two germline ends. The CDR3 is CASGGGSEQYF. CDR3 DNA: TGTGCCAGCGGGGGTGGTAGCGAGCAGTACTTC.

The chain carries TRBV9 and TRBJ2-1, with a tentative D call TRBD2 (5 bases). Germline assignment: CDR1 SGDLS and CDR2 YYNGEE. The CDR3 extends over 13 amino acids. With 0 bases removed from V and 7 bases from J, the gap between germline ends came to 8 bases. The DNA for the CDR3 is TGTGCCAGCAGCGTAGCGGGGTGGAATGAGCAGTTCTTC. Its protein is CASSVAGWNEQFF.

The chain has TRBV29-1 and TRBJ1-1; D might be TRBD1 (5 bases). The CDR3 covers 12 residues. Per the germline V gene, CDR1 is SQVTM and CDR2 is ANQGSEA. V was trimmed by 6 bases and J by 5 bases, leaving 13 bases between them. DNA of the CDR3: TGCAGCGTAGCCAACTGGGGGACTGAAGCTTTCTTT. Encoded protein: CSVANWGTEAFF.

The chain joins TRBV3-1 to TRBJ2-5; D is perhaps TRBD1 (6 bases). The ends were cut back, 2 bases at V and 1 base at J, with 14 bases in the middle. Germline V lookup: CDR1 LGHDT, CDR2 YNNKEL (reference sequence). The CDR3 loop spans 16 amino acids. The CDR3 loop is CASSQRPGHLQETQYF. In DNA, the CDR3 is TGTGCCAGCAGCCAACGGCCGGGACACCTCCAAGAGACCCAGTACTTC.

For the CDR3, the DNA is TGTGCCAGCAGCCAAGCTTGGGGACACCGCCCCTACGAGCAGTACTTC. This codes for CASSQAWGHRPYEQYF. This chain joins TRBV4-2 and TRBJ2-7; possibly TRBD1 for D (6 bases). Germline assignment: CDR1 LGHNA and CDR2 YNFKEQ. V was cut by 1 base and J by 2 bases, with 15 bases left in between. There are 16 residues in the CDR3.

The V and J genes are TRBV5-1 and TRBJ1-1; TRBD1 agrees at 11 bases. Germline CDR1 SGHRS, CDR2 YFSETQ. The CDR3 extends over 14 amino acids. The ends lost 0 bases at V and 7 bases at J; junction bases unmatched: 2. The CDR3: CASSLEGQGDEAFF. In DNA form, the CDR3 reads TGCGCCAGCAGCTTGGAGGGACAGGGGGATGAAGCTTTCTTT.

The chain combines TRBV20-1 with TRBJ1-2; D gene unclear. Germline V gene data show CDR1 as DFQATT and CDR2 as SNEGSKA (reference sequence). Trimming pared 3 bases from V and 1 base from J, leaving 12 bases between. The CDR3 is 14 residues long. CDR3 sequence (DNA): TGCAGTGCTAGTCCCAGGAGGTTTAACTATGGCTACACCTTC. Translated: CSASPRRFNYGYTF.

V usage is TRBV4-1 and J usage is TRBJ1-1; no firm D call. The CDR3 totals 12 residues. The V end was cut by 0 bases, the J end by 7 bases, with 6 bases between. CDR1 and CDR2 from the germline V gene are MGHRA and YSYEKL. The CDR3 region is CASSQDGVEAFF. CDR3 nucleotides: TGCGCCAGCAGCCAAGACGGGGTTGAAGCTTTCTTT.

This chain's CDR3 is CASTRVGGPTDTQYF. CDR3 in DNA: TGTGCCAGCACCAGAGTAGGGGGGCCCACAGATACGCAGTATTTT. The chain employs TRBV7-6 and TRBJ2-3, with D perhaps assigned TRBD1 or TRBD2 (6 bases each). The germline V gene encodes CDR1 SGHVS and CDR2 FNYEAQ. The CDR3 covers 15 residues. V was trimmed by 7 bases and J by 2 bases, leaving 16 bases between them.

V gene TRBV5-4 combines with J gene TRBJ2-7, with 8 bases aligning to TRBD1. The germline V gene encodes CDR1 SGHNT and CDR2 YYREEE (reference sequence). J gave up 6 bases and V 1 base, and 6 bases lay outside the gene matches. CDR3 length: 14 amino acids. The CDR3 sequence is CASSLSRDRSEQYF. Written as DNA, the CDR3 is TGTGCCAGCAGCTTGTCCCGGGACAGGAGCGAGCAGTACTTC.